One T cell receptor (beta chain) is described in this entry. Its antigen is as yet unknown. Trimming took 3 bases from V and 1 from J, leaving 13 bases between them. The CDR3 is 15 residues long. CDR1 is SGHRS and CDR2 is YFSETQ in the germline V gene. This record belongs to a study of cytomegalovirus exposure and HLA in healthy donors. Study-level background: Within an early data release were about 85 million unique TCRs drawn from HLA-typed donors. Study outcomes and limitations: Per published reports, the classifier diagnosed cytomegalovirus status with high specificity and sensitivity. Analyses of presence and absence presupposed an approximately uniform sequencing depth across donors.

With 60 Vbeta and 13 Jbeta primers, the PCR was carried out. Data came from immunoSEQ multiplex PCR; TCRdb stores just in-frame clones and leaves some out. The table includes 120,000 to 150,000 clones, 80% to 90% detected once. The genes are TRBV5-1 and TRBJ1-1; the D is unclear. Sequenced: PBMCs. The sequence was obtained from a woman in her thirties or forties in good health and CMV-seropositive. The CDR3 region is CASSSDTGTNTEAFF. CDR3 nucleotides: TGCGCCAGCAGCTCCGACACCGGAACGAACACTGAAGCTTTCTTT.